These 30 T cell receptor beta chains were all obtained from the same sample, sequenced in a study of tissue T cells after allogeneic stem cell transplantation. TCRdb keeps only in-frame clones here, not all; method: immunoSEQ multiplex PCR. This table holds roughly 30,000 clones, less than 90% found once. The sample in question was blood, obtained before transplantation. The source of these receptors is a woman aged 18 to 55 who later had graft-versus-host disease after an allogeneic stem cell transplant.

This chain connects TRBV5-1 to TRBJ2-7; tentatively, D is TRBD2 (5 bases). The CDR3 is made up of 15 amino acids. Deletions cut 2 bases from V and 2 bases from J, with 14 bases between. CDR1 and CDR2 (germline): SGHRS, YFSETQ. The chain's CDR3 is CASSLRGSKAYEQYF. Written as DNA, the CDR3 is TGCGCCAGCAGCTTACGAGGGTCGAAAGCCTACGAGCAGTACTTC. Filled out from reference TRBV5-1 and TRBJ2-7, the complete variable domain reads KAGVTQTPRYLIKTRGQQVTLSCSPISGHRSVSWYQQTPGQGLQFLFEYFSETQRNKGNFPGRFSGRQFSNSRSEMNVSTLELGDSALYLCASSLRGSKAYEQYFGPGTRLTVT.

The J gene is TRBJ2-7, the V gene TRBV5-1; D is undetermined. This CDR3 is built from 15 residues. The germline V gene has CDR1 SGHRS and CDR2 YFSETQ. Trimming left V 0 bases short and J 0 bases short, with 10 bases between. CDR3 amino acids: CASSLAGGSSYEQYF. The CDR3 DNA is TGCGCCAGCAGCTTGGCCGGCGGCAGCTCCTACGAGCAGTACTTC.

V usage is TRBV20-1 and J usage is TRBJ1-3; D not resolved. The germline V gene has CDR1 DFQATT and CDR2 SNEGSKA (reference sequence). The CDR3 has 15 residues. Between the trimmed V and J ends, which lost 3 bases and 8 bases, there was a span of 20 bases. CDR3 residues: CSASKGEGTADTIYF. The CDR3 coding sequence is TGCAGTGCTAGTAAGGGCGAGGGCACGGCAGACACCATATATTTT.

The CDR3: CSAYTGRGDEQFF. CDR3 DNA: TGCAGCGCTTATACAGGCCGTGGGGATGAGCAGTTCTTC. This rearrangement joins TRBV29-1 to TRBJ2-1, with a weak D call TRBD1 (5 bases). Germline V CDR1 and CDR2: SQVTM, ANQGSEA. This CDR3 comprises 13 residues. Trimming stripped 7 bases from V and 8 bases from J, with 18 bases between.

The count of this clone is one. The CDR3 DNA reads TGTGCCAGCAGCAAAGAACCCGGGACAATTTACGAGCAGTACTTC. As protein: CASSKEPGTIYEQYF. V usage is TRBV6-4 and J usage is TRBJ2-7, with D possibly matching TRBD1 (6 bases). CDR1 and CDR2 (germline): MRHNA, SNTAGT. CDR3 length: 15 amino acids. The V end was cut by 6 bases, the J end by 4 bases, with 19 bases between.

The chain carries TRBV7-6 and TRBJ2-2, with 7 bases aligning to TRBD2. The V gene's germline CDR1 is SGHVS and CDR2 FNYEAQ. J lost 0 bases, V lost 5 bases, and 9 bases had no gene match. This CDR3 contains 17 residues. CDR3: CASSIGISGSNTGELFF. For the CDR3, the DNA is TGTGCCAGCAGCATAGGCATTAGCGGGTCGAACACCGGGGAGCTGTTTTTT.

The rearrangement uses TRBV13 and TRBJ2-2; tentative D call: TRBD1 (5 bases). The length of the CDR3 is 17 residues. V was clipped by 5 bases and J by 1 base, with 17 bases between them. CDR1 is PRHDT and CDR2 is FYEKMQ in the germline V gene (reference sequence). CDR3 coding DNA: TGTGCCAGCAGCCCCACGACCGACAGCCAGAACACCGGGGAGCTGTTTTTT. Translation gives CASSPTTDSQNTGELFF.

The chain joins TRBV15 to TRBJ2-2; 7 bases agree with TRBD1. There are 15 residues in the CDR3. J gave up 4 bases and V 8 bases, and 10 bases lay outside the gene matches. CDR1 is LNHNV, CDR2 YYDKDF, per germline (reference sequence). The CDR3 protein is CATAEDRRFTGELFF. DNA of the CDR3: TGTGCCACCGCGGAGGACAGGCGATTCACCGGGGAGCTGTTTTTT. The full variable domain, completed using reference TRBV15 and TRBJ2-2, is DAMVIQNPRYQVTQFGKPVTLSCSQTLNHNVMYWYQQKSSQAPKLLFHYYDKDFNNEADTPDNFQSRRPNTSFCFLDIRSPGLGDTAMYLCATAEDRRFTGELFFGEGSRLTVL.

The chain uses TRBV5-4 and TRBJ2-7; 9 nucleotides agree with TRBD2. This CDR3 comprises 15 residues. With 2 bases clipped from V and 4 bases from J, the junction kept 7 bases outside the gene matches. The germline V gene has CDR1 SGHNT and CDR2 YYREEE (reference sequence). The DNA of the CDR3 is TGTGCCAGCAGCTTCCGTGCAGCGGGAGGTTACGAGCAGTACTTC. Its protein product is CASSFRAAGGYEQYF.

The V call is TRBV18, the J call TRBJ2-7; 10 positions agree with TRBD1. This CDR3 spans 14 amino acids. V was clipped by 1 base and J by 5 bases; unmatched bases: 2. Germline CDR1 reads KGHSH; CDR2 reads LQKENI. Here the CDR3 DNA reads TGTGCCAGCTCACCACTGGACAGGGGGGACGAGCAGTACTTC. It translates to CASSPLDRGDEQYF.

V is TRBV7-8 and J is TRBJ2-3; 7 bases agree with TRBD1. Germline CDR1 is SGHVS and CDR2 is FQNEAQ. With V trimmed by 6 bases and J by 2 bases, 5 bases remained unmatched. This CDR3 region has 14 residues. The CDR3 sequence: CASRNRGNTDTQYF. The CDR3 coding sequence is TGTGCCAGCAGAAACAGGGGCAACACAGATACGCAGTATTTT.

The chain joins TRBV11-2 to TRBJ2-4, with 8 bases identical to TRBD2. V shed 3 bases and J 9 bases; nucleotides not matched to a gene: 1. Germline CDR1 and CDR2: SGHAT and FQNNGV. The CDR3 spans 12 residues. CDR3 sequence (DNA): TGTGCCAGCAGCTTCCTAGCGGGCATTCAGTACTTC. It specifies CASSFLAGIQYF.

The genes are TRBV28 and TRBJ1-2; D ambiguous. Germline V gene sequence: CDR1 MDHEN, CDR2 SYDVKM. The CDR3 contains 13 residues. The V end was cut by 3 bases, the J end by 4 bases, with 9 bases between. The CDR3 DNA reads TGTGCCAGCAGTTTCCCCGCCGGCTATGGCTACACCTTC. Translated: CASSFPAGYGYTF.

The chain links TRBV4-2 to TRBJ2-2; 9 nucleotides align to TRBD2. The junction had 9 bases not matched to a gene; V was cut back by 0 bases and J by 4 bases. CDR1 is LGHNA, CDR2 YNFKEQ, per germline. CDR3 length equals 18 residues. For the CDR3, the DNA is TGTGCCAGCAGCCAAGACGGGGTAGCGGGAGTAGTCACCGGGGAGCTGTTTTTT. It encodes CASSQDGVAGVVTGELFF.

Only a few counts were recorded for this clone. V is TRBV25-1 and J is TRBJ1-2, with 9 bases identical to TRBD1. The CDR3 has 12 amino acids. V gave up 6 bases and J gave up 7 bases; unmatched junction bases: 3. CDR1 and CDR2 (germline): MGHDK, SYGVNS. The CDR3, as DNA: TGTGCCAGCAGGGGGACAGGGATTGGCTACACCTTC. It codes for CASRGTGIGYTF.

This clone has just one count. The chain is built from TRBV28 and TRBJ2-7; 8 nucleotides line up with TRBD1. The CDR3 contains 16 residues. With 3 bases clipped from V and 2 bases from J, the junction kept 9 bases outside the gene matches. Germline CDR1 reads MDHEN; CDR2 reads SYDVKM. The CDR3 protein is CASSFPIGTGAYEQYF. As DNA, the CDR3 is TGTGCCAGCAGTTTCCCCATAGGGACAGGCGCCTACGAGCAGTACTTC. The whole variable domain, filled in from reference TRBV28 and TRBJ2-7, reads DVKVTQSSRYLVKRTGEKVFLECVQDMDHENMFWYRQDPGLGLRLIYFSYDVKMKEKGDIPEGYSVSREKKERFSLILESASTNQTSMYLCASSFPIGTGAYEQYFGPGTRLTVT.

The count of this clone is one. V usage is TRBV19 and J usage is TRBJ2-1, with unresolved D. Trimming left V 4 bases short and J 4 bases short, with 14 bases between. The CDR3 is made up of 15 amino acids. Germline V gene lookup returns CDR1 LNHDA and CDR2 SQIVND (reference sequence). This CDR3 reads CASSTRFNGYNEQFF. The DNA for the CDR3 is TGTGCCAGTAGTACCCGTTTCAACGGTTACAATGAGCAGTTCTTC.

By sample fraction, this clone is medium-sized (0.01 to 0.1%). J is TRBJ2-3 and V is TRBV6-4, with 16 bases lining up with TRBD2. The germline CDR1 and CDR2 sequences are MRHNA and SNTAGT. The CDR3 is 17 residues long. V dropped 2 bases and J dropped 2; count of bases not matched to a gene: 1. CDR3 amino acids: CASSDGTSGGATDTQYF. The CDR3 DNA follows: TGTGCCAGCAGTGACGGGACTAGCGGGGGGGCCACAGATACGCAGTATTTT.

The gene calls are TRBV4-1 and TRBJ2-7; TRBD1 matches at 7 bases. Looked up from germline, CDR1 is MGHRA and CDR2 is YSYEKL. V was pared by 4 bases and J by 2 bases, with 5 bases of the junction left unmatched. CDR3 length equals 14 residues. Here the CDR3 DNA reads TGCGCCAGCAGCCCCCCGGGACAGACCTACGAGCAGTACTTC. This encodes CASSPPGQTYEQYF.

J is TRBJ2-2 and V is TRBV24-1; 9 positions agree with TRBD1. The CDR3 loop spans 14 amino acids. V was pared by 4 bases and J by 5 bases, with 1 base of the junction left unmatched. The germline gives CDR1 KGHDR, CDR2 SFDVKD. The CDR3 is CATSETGGTGELFF. The CDR3 nucleotides are TGTGCCACCAGTGAGACAGGGGGTACCGGGGAGCTGTTTTTT.

This rearrangement joins TRBV5-6 to TRBJ2-7; 10 nucleotides agree with TRBD1. With 2 bases clipped from V and 5 bases from J, the junction kept 1 base outside the gene matches. The CDR3 has 13 residues. Germline values: CDR1 SGHDT, CDR2 YYEEEE. The CDR3 coding sequence is TGTGCCAGCAGCTTCGGACAGGGGGACGAGCAGTACTTC. Translated, it gives CASSFGQGDEQYF.

CDR3 residues: CASSLYSPNYGYTF. The CDR3 DNA follows: TGTGCCAGCAGCTTGTACAGTCCTAACTATGGCTACACCTTC. The V gene is TRBV5-6, the J gene TRBJ1-2; D is ambiguous. Trimming stripped 1 base from V and 0 bases from J, with 7 bases between. Germline V gives CDR1 SGHDT, CDR2 YYEEEE. This CDR3 is 14 amino acids long. Drawing the rest from reference TRBV5-6 and TRBJ1-2, the complete variable domain is DAGVTQSPTHLIKTRGQQVTLRCSPKSGHDTVSWYQQALGQGPQFIFQYYEEEERQRGNFPDRFSGHQFPNYSSELNVNALLLGDSALYLCASSLYSPNYGYTFGSGTRLTVV.

The CDR3 bases are TGTGCCAGCAGTTACCGGGACAGGGTAGTGAGGGAGCAGTACTTC. Its protein is CASSYRDRVVREQYF. The chain links TRBV6-2 or TRBV6-3 to TRBJ2-7; 9 bases are a match to TRBD1. The CDR3 length is 15 residues. V lost 2 bases, J lost 7 bases, and 9 bases stayed unmatched. CDR1 and CDR2 (germline): MNHEY, SVGEGT.

V gene TRBV28 combines with J gene TRBJ1-1; D uncertain. Trimming took off 4 bases at V and 7 bases at J, with 19 bases between the two ends. CDR1 is MDHEN, CDR2 SYDVKM, per germline. This CDR3 contains 15 residues. The CDR3: CASSSPSEGWSEAFF. The CDR3 bases are TGTGCCAGCAGTTCCCCCTCGGAGGGTTGGAGTGAAGCTTTCTTT.

This rearrangement joins TRBV11-2 to TRBJ1-4; 9 bases fit TRBD1. Trimming cost V 5 bases and J 7 bases; bases outside gene matches: 5. CDR3 length equals 14 residues. CDR1 and CDR2 (germline): SGHAT, FQNNGV. The CDR3 DNA is TGTGCCAGCAGCCCTACAGGGGGCGGTGAAAAACTGTTTTTT. Its protein is CASSPTGGGEKLFF.

The chain joins TRBV6-4 to TRBJ2-1; 10 bases are a match to TRBD1. V shed 10 bases, J shed 2 bases, and the junction held 8 bases outside the gene matches. The CDR3 runs 15 residues. Germline CDR1 reads MRHNA; CDR2 reads SNTAGT. The DNA of the CDR3 is TGTGCCACCGGGAGGGACAGGGGCACCTACAATGAGCAGTTCTTC. Protein: CATGRDRGTYNEQFF.

V and J are TRBV27 and TRBJ1-1; D is possibly TRBD1 (5 bases). This CDR3 region has 14 residues. Germline V CDR1 and CDR2: MNHEY, SMNVEV (reference sequence). Between the trimmed V and J ends, which lost 2 bases and 4 bases, there was a span of 11 bases. This chain's CDR3 is CASSLAWGGTEAFF. CDR3 nucleotide sequence: TGTGCCAGCAGTTTAGCGTGGGGGGGCACTGAAGCTTTCTTT.

CDR3 nucleotide sequence: TGCGCCAGCAGCCGGGGGATCGGGGTGGGGACTGAAGCTTTCTTT. Its protein is CASSRGIGVGTEAFF. The V and J genes are TRBV5-1 and TRBJ1-1, with D tentatively TRBD1 (5 bases). The CDR3 extends over 15 amino acids. CDR1 is SGHRS, CDR2 YFSETQ, per germline. V lost 4 bases and J lost 5, with 18 bases in between.

The chain has TRBV4-3 and TRBJ2-7; TRBD1 agrees at 8 bases. Germline V CDR1 and CDR2: LGHNA, YSLEER. The V and J ends lost 1 base and 4 bases, in that order; junction bases with no gene match: 6. CDR3 length: 15 amino acids. CDR3 nucleotides: TGCGCCAGCAGCCAAGGCCGGCAGGGGGCTTACGAGCAGTACTTC. This sequence encodes CASSQGRQGAYEQYF.

The sample holds one count of this clone. This rearrangement joins TRBV10-2 to TRBJ2-1; TRBD2 matches at 12 bases. V lost 6 bases to trimming and J lost 10 bases; unmatched junction nucleotides: 10. This CDR3 contains 15 residues. The germline V gene has CDR1 WSHSY and CDR2 SAAADI. CDR3 protein: CASSRDRTSGEEQFF. The CDR3 DNA is TGCGCCAGCAGCCGAGACAGGACTAGCGGGGAGGAGCAGTTCTTC.